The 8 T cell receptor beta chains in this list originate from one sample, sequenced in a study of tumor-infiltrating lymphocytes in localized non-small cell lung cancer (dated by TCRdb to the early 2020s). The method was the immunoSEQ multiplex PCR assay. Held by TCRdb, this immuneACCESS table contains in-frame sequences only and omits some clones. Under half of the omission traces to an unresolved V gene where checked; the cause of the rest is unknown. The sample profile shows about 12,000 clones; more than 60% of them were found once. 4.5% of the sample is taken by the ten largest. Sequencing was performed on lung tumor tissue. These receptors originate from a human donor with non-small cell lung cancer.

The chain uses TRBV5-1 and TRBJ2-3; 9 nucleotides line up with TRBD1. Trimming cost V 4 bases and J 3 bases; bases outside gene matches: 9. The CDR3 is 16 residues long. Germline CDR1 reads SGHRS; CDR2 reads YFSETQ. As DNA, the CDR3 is TGCGCCAGCAGCCTGGGACAGGGAATTAGAACAGATACGCAGTATTTT. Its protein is CASSLGQGIRTDTQYF.

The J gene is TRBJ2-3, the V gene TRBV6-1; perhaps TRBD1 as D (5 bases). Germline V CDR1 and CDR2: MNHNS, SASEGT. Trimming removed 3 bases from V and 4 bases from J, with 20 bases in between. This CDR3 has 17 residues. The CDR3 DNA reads TGTGCCAGCAGTGATTGGGGCAGGGCCGTATCCGCAGATACGCAGTATTTT. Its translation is CASSDWGRAVSADTQYF.

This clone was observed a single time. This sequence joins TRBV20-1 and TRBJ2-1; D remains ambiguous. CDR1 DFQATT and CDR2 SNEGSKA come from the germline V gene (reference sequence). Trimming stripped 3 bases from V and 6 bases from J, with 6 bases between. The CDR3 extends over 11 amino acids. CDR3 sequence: CSARTINEQFF. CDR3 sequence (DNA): TGCAGTGCTAGGACAATCAATGAGCAGTTCTTC.

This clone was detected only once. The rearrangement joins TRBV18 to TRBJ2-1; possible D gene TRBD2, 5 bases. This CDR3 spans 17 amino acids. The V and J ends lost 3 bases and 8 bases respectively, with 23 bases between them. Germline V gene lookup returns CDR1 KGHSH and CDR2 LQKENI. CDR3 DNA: TGTGCCAGCTCACCTACGCCGGGCCTAGCCGAGATCGATGAGCAGTTCTTC. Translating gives CASSPTPGLAEIDEQFF.

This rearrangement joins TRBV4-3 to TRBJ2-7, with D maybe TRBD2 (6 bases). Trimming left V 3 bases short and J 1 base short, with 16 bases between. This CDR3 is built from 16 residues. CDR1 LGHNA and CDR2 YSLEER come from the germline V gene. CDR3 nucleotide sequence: TGCGCCAGCAGCCAGGAAGACAGACGGGGGTCCTACGAGCAGTACTTC. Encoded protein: CASSQEDRRGSYEQYF.

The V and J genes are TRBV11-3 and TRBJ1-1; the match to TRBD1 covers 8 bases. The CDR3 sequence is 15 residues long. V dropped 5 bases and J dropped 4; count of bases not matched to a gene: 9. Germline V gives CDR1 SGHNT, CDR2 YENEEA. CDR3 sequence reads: CASSGGQGRSTEAFF. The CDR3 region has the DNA TGTGCCAGCAGCGGTGGACAGGGTAGAAGCACTGAAGCTTTCTTT.

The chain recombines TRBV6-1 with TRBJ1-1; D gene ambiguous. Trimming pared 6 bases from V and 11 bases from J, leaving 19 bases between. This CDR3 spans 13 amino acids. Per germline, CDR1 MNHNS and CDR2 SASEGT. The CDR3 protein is CASSVDQHAVAFF. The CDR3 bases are TGTGCCAGCAGCGTGGACCAACATGCGGTGGCTTTCTTT.

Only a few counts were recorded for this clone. The DNA for the CDR3 is TGCGCCAGCAGCTTGGGGGCGCGCACTGAAGCTTTCTTT. Encoded protein: CASSLGARTEAFF. The J gene is TRBJ1-1, the V gene TRBV5-1; D is unclear. V was trimmed by 0 bases and J by 4 bases, leaving 7 bases between them. Germline loops: CDR1 SGHRS, CDR2 YFSETQ. The CDR3 is 13 amino acids.